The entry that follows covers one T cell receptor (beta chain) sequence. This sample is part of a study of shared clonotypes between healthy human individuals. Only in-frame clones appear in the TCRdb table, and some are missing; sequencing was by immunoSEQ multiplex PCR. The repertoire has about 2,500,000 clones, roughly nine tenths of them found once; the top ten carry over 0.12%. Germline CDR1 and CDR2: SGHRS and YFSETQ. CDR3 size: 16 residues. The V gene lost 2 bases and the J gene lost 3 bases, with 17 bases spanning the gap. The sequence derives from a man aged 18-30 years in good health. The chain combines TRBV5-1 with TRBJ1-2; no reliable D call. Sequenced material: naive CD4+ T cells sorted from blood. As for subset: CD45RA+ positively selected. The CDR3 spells CASSFQQFASDYGYTF. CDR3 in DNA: TGCGCCAGCAGCTTTCAGCAGTTCGCCTCCGACTATGGCTACACCTTC. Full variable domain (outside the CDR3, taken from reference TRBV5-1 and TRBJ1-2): KAGVTQTPRYLIKTRGQQVTLSCSPISGHRSVSWYQQTPGQGLQFLFEYFSETQRNKGNFPGRFSGRQFSNSRSEMNVSTLELGDSALYLCASSFQQFASDYGYTFGSGTRLTVV.